Reported below is one TCR beta chain. The specificity of this receptor is unknown. No per-base quality is available; no much larger clone lies one base away. The data are from a study of blood T cell repertoires in COVID-19 (dated by TCRdb to 2018 to 2020). General notes on the study: The collaborator samples originated in the United States, Italy and Spain and spanned the acute and convalescent phases of COVID-19. The material from the prospective study consisted of cDNA or gDNA derived from T cells, B-cell-depleted T cells, or PBMCs. The dataset comprised deeply sampled blood TCRbeta repertoires from subjects exposed to, actively infected with, or recovered from COVID-19. A freely available public database, intended as a resource for researchers studying the immune response to SARS-CoV-2, is where the repertoires were released. The samples were drawn from two sources: the first 160 participants of the ongoing ImmuneRACE study, and some 1,300 subjects contributed by 6 global collaborators. Nearly every sample came with metadata listing a de-identified subject ID, COVID-19 status, age in years and sex. Where HLA class I and class II types were available, the types were taken from metadata supplied by the sample provider, not from assay-based typing.

TCRbeta CDR3 regions were amplified from genomic DNA by means of the immunoSEQ Assay, a bias-controlled multiplex PCR. The paper's processing steps were these. Nucleated cell counts per sample were estimated from amplification of reference gene primers within the assay. To quantify the absolute abundance of each unique TCRbeta CDR3 rearrangement, sequence reads were collapsed and filtered. Productive Simpson clonality was computed per sample as the square root of Simpson's diversity index over productive rearrangements. This is the immuneACCESS table as TCRdb keeps it, with only in-frame sequences that have V and J called. A part of the clones is gone; compared with another copy, unresolved V genes explain less than half, and the rest is unexplained. V and J calls and clone size are those listed in that table; D and trimming were worked out from the DNA. The sample has under 250,000 clones on record, 75% to 90% of them singletons. Together, the top ten hold approximately 3.5% of the sample.

Findings and caveats that apply to the study as a whole: The amount of clinical and demographic metadata varied by source and participant and was provided uncurated.

Participants in the prospective study were aged roughly 18 to 89 years, lived in 24 United States geographic areas, and enrolled through a virtual design. To assign participants to cohorts, the prospective study relied on clinical history that participants themselves reported in a screening survey and a study questionnaire. Each participant in the prospective study had whole blood, serum and a nasopharyngeal or oropharyngeal swab collected by mobile phlebotomists. Additional blood draws and questionnaires over an approximately two-month period could optionally be provided by prospective study participants. Before DNA extraction, blood samples from the prospective study were shipped at room temperature or frozen. This receptor was obtained from a young woman in a cohort exposed to, infected with or recovered from COVID-19 (not recorded which). The material sequenced was PBMCs or T cells enriched from blood (not recorded which).

The DNA sequence is TGTGCCAGCAGGACAGGGGGCGGCAAAAACATTCAGTACTTC. This translates into CASRTGGGKNIQYF. The sequence joins TRBV28 to TRBJ2-4; TRBD1 agrees with 10 junctional bases. Measured from the cysteine to the phenylalanine, the CDR3 is 14 residues long. Only the CDR3 region is kept as DNA, spanning 42 bases read in frame from base 1. From the germline V gene, CDR1 is MDHEN and CDR2 is SYDVKM. V ends up 6 bases short and J 3 bases short, with an unmatched junction base count of 2.